The clone carrying this T cell receptor (beta chain) showed up just once. Antigen specificity is unknown. This sample stems from a study of cytomegalovirus exposure and HLA in healthy donors. Findings and limits, study-wide: The study flagged 150 to 200 TCR beta chains as cytomegalovirus-associated. Through in vitro validation, three CMV-associated chains were shown to be specific for CMV antigens.

TCRdb's table, derived via immunoSEQ multiplex PCR, lists solely in-frame clones and lacks some. The sample shows about 140,000 clones, around 85% of them seen only once. The CDR3 totals 15 residues. With 5 bases clipped from V and 4 bases from J, the junction kept 9 bases outside the gene matches. Per the germline V gene, CDR1 is MNHEY and CDR2 is SMNVEV (reference sequence). The clonotype originates from a man in his late teens or twenties in good health and CMV-seronegative. Sequencing input: PBMCs. The J gene is TRBJ2-3, the V gene TRBV27, with 7 positions matching TRBD2. The DNA of the CDR3 is TGTGCCAGCAGTGCCCGGCGGGGGATCCCAGATACGCAGTATTTT. It translates to CASSARRGIPDTQYF.